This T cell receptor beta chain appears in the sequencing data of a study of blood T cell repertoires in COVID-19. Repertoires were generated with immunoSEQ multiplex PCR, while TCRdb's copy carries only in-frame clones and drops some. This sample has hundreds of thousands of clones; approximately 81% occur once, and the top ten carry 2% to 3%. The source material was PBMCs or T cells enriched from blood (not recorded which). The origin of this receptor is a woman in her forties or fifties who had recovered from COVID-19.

The DNA of the CDR3 is TGTGCCAGCAGTGAGAGAAGCTCTGGGGCCAACGTCCTGACTTTC. Encoded protein: CASSERSSGANVLTF. The rearrangement uses TRBV2 and TRBJ2-6; unclear D gene. Germline values: CDR1 SNHLY, CDR2 FYNNEI. The CDR3 totals 15 residues. Deletions cut 3 bases from V and 0 bases from J, with 6 bases between.